A selection of T cell receptor beta chains follows, all from one sample in a study of blood T cell repertoires in COVID-19. Produced via immunoSEQ multiplex PCR; TCRdb's table is partial and in-frame only. Of 210,000 or so clones in the sample, roughly 80% are singletons; the top ten hold less than 11%. Sequencing input: peripheral blood. These receptors originate from a woman older than 75 with acute or convalescent COVID-19. Both conserved end residues are part of each CDR3. The D gene is left open where the match is weak. Size tells how often a clone was seen (once, few, many) or the class of an expanded clone, and some rows leave it out.

V gene	J gene	clone size	D gene	CDR3 DNA	CDR3 protein
TRBV5-6	TRBJ2-7	-	-	TGTGCCAGCAGCTTTCTTCAGGGGGGTCCCTACGAGCAGTACTTC	CASSFLQGGPYEQYF
TRBV10-3	TRBJ1-1	-	TRBD1	TGTGCCATCAGAAGCCTTGGACAGGGGGTTGATGAAGCTTTCTTT	CAIRSLGQGVDEAFF
TRBV19	TRBJ1-1	many	-	TGTGCCAGTAGTATCTACAGCAGGTTGAACACTGAAGCTTTCTTT	CASSIYSRLNTEAFF
TRBV5-1	TRBJ2-7	-	-	TGCGCCAGCAGCTTGGATCGACAATCCTACGAGCAGTACTTC	CASSLDRQSYEQYF
TRBV11-2	TRBJ2-7	once	-	TGTGCCAGCAGCTTAGCGGGCGGGATCTACGAGCAGTACTTC	CASSLAGGIYEQYF
TRBV14	TRBJ1-1	-	TRBD1	TGTGCCAGCAGCCAACAGGGGGCCCAATCGCTGAACACTGAAGCTTTCTTT	CASSQQGAQSLNTEAFF
TRBV6-6	TRBJ2-5	-	TRBD2	TGTGCCAGCAGTATAAAGACTAGCGGGAAGGAGACCCAGTACTTC	CASSIKTSGKETQYF
TRBV9	TRBJ1-1	-	TRBD1	TGTGCCAGCAGCAACGACAGGGGGCACACTGAAGCTTTCTTT	CASSNDRGHTEAFF
TRBV5-1	TRBJ1-1	-	-	TGCGCCAGCAGCTTGGAACAGGGTCTTGAAGCTTTCTTT	CASSLEQGLEAFF
TRBV18	TRBJ2-5	once	-	TGTGCCAGCTCACCAGGAGTGTACCAAGAGACCCAGTACTTC	CASSPGVYQETQYF
TRBV28	TRBJ1-4	-	TRBD1	TGTGCCAGCAGCAAGACAGGGGCAACTAATGAAAAACTGTTTTTT	CASSKTGATNEKLFF
TRBV3-1/TRBV3-2	TRBJ1-5	once	-	TGTGCCAGCAGCCAAGATATCGGGAGGGGTCAGCCCCAGCATTTT	CASSQDIGRGQPQHF
TRBV18	TRBJ2-2	-	TRBD2	TGTGCCAGCTCTCCGCTAGCGGGGCACACCGGGGAGCTGTTTTTT	CASSPLAGHTGELFF
TRBV18	TRBJ1-4	-	-	TGTGCCAGCTCACCTGGGGGCCGAACTAATGAAAAACTGTTTTTT	CASSPGGRTNEKLFF
TRBV11-3	TRBJ1-1	-	TRBD1	TGTGCCAGCAGCCCAAATCCGACAGGGATGGTAGCTTTCTTT	CASSPNPTGMVAFF
TRBV12-3/TRBV12-4	TRBJ1-3	-	-	TGTGCCAGCAGTCCGTCCGGAAACACCATATATTTT	CASSPSGNTIYF
TRBV6-2/TRBV6-3	TRBJ2-7	-	-	TGTGCCAGCAGTCGCGGGGTGGAGCAGTACTTC	CASSRGVEQYF
TRBV27	TRBJ2-1	-	TRBD2	TGTGCCAGCAGTTTACCCCCCGGGACTAGCGGGGTTCTGTTCTTC	CASSLPPGTSGVLFF
TRBV6-4	TRBJ2-3	-	TRBD2	TGTGCCAGCAGTGTATCGGGGGGGCACACAGATACGCAGTATTTT	CASSVSGGHTDTQYF
TRBV29-1	TRBJ1-5	-	-	TGCAGGTTCACCGGTAATCAGCCCCAGCATTTT	CRFTGNQPQHF
TRBV7-6	TRBJ1-3	-	-	TGTGCCAGCAGCTTAGAAATAACGCTAGGCAGAGGAAACACCATATATTTT	CASSLEITLGRGNTIYF
TRBV14	TRBJ2-7	-	-	TGTGCCAGCAGCCGGAGTTACGAGCAGTACTTC	CASSRSYEQYF
TRBV4-1	TRBJ1-3	-	TRBD1	TGCGCCAGCAGCCAACTCTATATTACAGGGGAAACAAGGTCTGGCACCATATATTTT	CASSQLYITGETRSGTIYF
TRBV4-1	TRBJ1-2	-	-	TGCGCCAGCAGCCAAGACAGGTTGGCTAACTATGGCTACACCTTC	CASSQDRLANYGYTF
TRBV20-1	TRBJ2-2	-	-	TGCAGTGCTAGTTCGGGGGTTAACACCGGGGAGCTGTTTTTT	CSASSGVNTGELFF
TRBV29-1	TRBJ2-2	-	TRBD1	TGCAGCGTCCGTAGGACAGGGGCCGGCGACACCGGGGAGCTGTTTTTT	CSVRRTGAGDTGELFF
TRBV7-3	TRBJ1-3	-	-	TGTGCCAGCACCCAAGGCGGATCTGGAAACACCATATATTTT	CASTQGGSGNTIYF
TRBV24-1	TRBJ2-2	many	-	TGTGCCACCAGTGATTTGGCGGGCTTCAACACCGGGGAGCTGTTTTTT	CATSDLAGFNTGELFF
TRBV7-8	TRBJ1-5	few	TRBD1	TGTGCCAGCAGCAACCAGGGGGCGCCGGGCAATCAGCCCCAGCATTTT	CASSNQGAPGNQPQHF
TRBV7-3	TRBJ2-1	-	TRBD2	TGTGCCAGCAGCTTATATGCGGGGGGGCCGAGAAAGAACAATGAGCAGTTCTTC	CASSLYAGGPRKNNEQFF
TRBV5-6	TRBJ1-2	-	TRBD1	TGTGCCAGCAGTTCCGGGCTCGGACAGGGGGCGGGTGGCTACACCTTC	CASSSGLGQGAGGYTF
TRBV2	TRBJ1-1	-	TRBD1	TGTGCCAGCAGTGAGGGACAGCCGATGAACACTGAAGCTTTCTTT	CASSEGQPMNTEAFF
TRBV9	TRBJ2-3	-	-	TGTGCCAGCAGCGTAGAGGATTGGAGCGATACGCAGTATTTT	CASSVEDWSDTQYF
TRBV6-5	TRBJ2-1	-	-	TGTGCCAGCGTCCCCCGGGACCAGGGGGAGCAGTTCTTC	CASVPRDQGEQFF
TRBV13	TRBJ1-5	-	-	TGTGCCAGCAGCTTACGGGGGGGGCCCCAGCATTTT	CASSLRGGPQHF
TRBV18	TRBJ2-3	-	TRBD2	TGTGCCAGCTCTCCTAGCGGGCTTAGATCAGATACGCAGTATTTT	CASSPSGLRSDTQYF
TRBV30	TRBJ1-2	-	-	TGTGCCTGGAGTGTTCGGGGAAACTATGGCTACACCTTC	CAWSVRGNYGYTF
TRBV5-1	TRBJ2-7	-	TRBD2	TGCGCCAGCAGCTTGAGCCCGACTAGCGCAACCTACGAGCAGTACTTC	CASSLSPTSATYEQYF
TRBV5-1	TRBJ2-1	-	-	TGCGCCAGCAGCTTTACCCCCGGGGGCAATGAGCAGTTCTTC	CASSFTPGGNEQFF
TRBV6-2/TRBV6-3	TRBJ2-5	-	-	TGTGCCAGCAGTTACCTCGGGAGAGGAGAGACCCAGTACTTC	CASSYLGRGETQYF
TRBV27	TRBJ1-1	-	-	TGTGCCAGCAGTTTCTGGGGGGGGAACACTGAAGCTTTCTTT	CASSFWGGNTEAFF
TRBV19	TRBJ1-1	-	TRBD1	TGTGCCACTCAGGGGGCTGAAGCTTTCTTT	CATQGAEAFF
TRBV11-1	TRBJ2-7	-	TRBD2	TGTGCCAGCAGCTGGGGTCTAGCGGGAGACTACGAGCAGTACTTC	CASSWGLAGDYEQYF